The rows below give T cell receptor beta chains drawn from one sample of a study of memory CD4+ T cells and cytomegalovirus serostatus. Clones were read by immunoSEQ multiplex PCR, and TCRdb kept only the in-frame ones, dropping some. The sample includes more than 45,000 clones, over 75% of them seen just once. Sequencing input: memory CD4+ T cells from blood. The receptors shown here come from an adult in good health and CMV-seronegative. Both conserved end residues are part of each CDR3. The D gene is left open where the match is weak. The size entry is marked missing in some rows and otherwise reads once, few, many or a size class.

V: TRBV5-1
J: TRBJ2-1
D: TRBD1
size: .
CDR3: CASSLRGQSHNEQFF
DNA: TGCGCCAGCAGCTTGCGGGGACAGTCCCACAATGAGCAGTTCTTC

V: TRBV7-9
J: TRBJ2-1
D: TRBD2
size: .
CDR3: CASSLLSIAGGEQFF
DNA: TGTGCCAGCAGCTTATTAAGTATAGCGGGCGGTGAGCAGTTCTTC

V: TRBV5-6
J: TRBJ1-2
D: .
size: .
CDR3: CASSTRGVGYGYTF
DNA: TGTGCCAGCAGCACCCGTGGGGTCGGGTATGGCTACACCTTC

V: TRBV5-6
J: TRBJ2-3
D: .
size: .
CDR3: CASSSLTVSDTQYF
DNA: TGTGCCAGCAGCTCATTGACAGTTTCAGATACGCAGTATTTT

V: TRBV18
J: TRBJ1-5
D: .
size: .
CDR3: CASSPPGTPNQPQHF
DNA: TGTGCCAGCTCACCACCGGGGACACCTAATCAGCCCCAGCATTTT

V: TRBV11-2
J: TRBJ2-6
D: TRBD2
size: .
CDR3: CASSLRGGTSGANVLTF
DNA: TGTGCCAGCAGCTTACGGGGGGGCACCTCTGGGGCCAACGTCCTGACTTTC

V: TRBV30
J: TRBJ2-3
D: .
size: .
CDR3: CAWSVKGTDTQYF
DNA: TGTGCCTGGAGTGTTAAAGGGACAGATACGCAGTATTTT

V: TRBV5-1
J: TRBJ2-7
D: .
size: .
CDR3: CASSLTGTEQYF
DNA: TGCGCCAGCAGCTTAACAGGAACCGAGCAGTACTTC

V: TRBV4-1
J: TRBJ2-4
D: .
size: .
CDR3: CASSQDLSATRGYIQYF
DNA: TGCGCCAGCAGCCAAGATCTTTCGGCTACTAGGGGTTACATTCAGTACTTC

V: TRBV29-1
J: TRBJ2-3
D: TRBD2
size: few
CDR3: CSVQSGRVGTDTQYF
DNA: TGCAGCGTTCAAAGCGGGAGGGTCGGCACAGATACGCAGTATTTT

V: TRBV4-1
J: TRBJ2-2
D: .
size: .
CDR3: CASSLPGQTTGELFF
DNA: TGCGCCAGCAGCCTCCCTGGACAGACAACCGGGGAGCTGTTTTTT

V: TRBV5-1
J: TRBJ1-1
D: .
size: medium-sized
CDR3: CASSSAGASNTEAFF
DNA: TGCGCCAGCAGCTCCGCGGGGGCTTCGAACACTGAAGCTTTCTTT

V: TRBV2
J: TRBJ1-5
D: .
size: once
CDR3: CASKGGEGNQPQHF
DNA: TGTGCCAGCAAAGGGGGGGAGGGCAATCAGCCCCAGCATTTT

V: TRBV28
J: TRBJ1-4
D: .
size: .
CDR3: CASSLGRARPAELFF
DNA: TGTGCCAGCAGTTTAGGTAGGGCACGGCCTGCGGAACTGTTTTTT

V: TRBV4-2
J: TRBJ2-2
D: .
size: few
CDR3: CASHGAAGADTGELFF
DNA: TGTGCCAGCCATGGGGCGGCGGGGGCGGACACCGGGGAGCTGTTTTTT

V: TRBV28
J: TRBJ2-7
D: .
size: .
CDR3: CASSLDRIGEQYF
DNA: TGTGCCAGCAGTTTAGACAGGATAGGCGAGCAGTACTTC

V: TRBV5-6
J: TRBJ2-7
D: .
size: once
CDR3: CASSLALVYEQYF
DNA: TGTGCCAGCAGCTTGGCCCTAGTTTACGAGCAGTACTTC